Each of the 3 T cell receptor beta chains below was sequenced from the same sample in a study of blood T cells in healthy people across ages. Next came a second PCR, run for about 6 to 12 cycles, which used a sample-barcoded 5' primer along with a J-beta primer mix. MiXCR was run by TCRdb on the 5' RACE reads, yielding one entry per CDR3 protein. The table lists over 1,500,000 distinct CDR3 sequences, just under 50% of them singletons. The sequenced sample was blood. These receptors all stem from a woman aged 40 to 50 in good health.

This clonotype has more than one count but fewer than ten. The genes are TRBV20-1 and TRBJ2-1; 7 positions match TRBD1. V lost 5 bases and J lost 7; bases outside the gene matches: 14. The V gene's germline CDR1 is DFQATT and CDR2 SNEGSKA (reference sequence). The CDR3 spans 15 residues. The DNA for the CDR3 is TGCAGTGCTTCCAAGGACAGGAGGTCTATGAATGAGCAGTTCTTC. Translation: CSASKDRRSMNEQFF.

The chain has TRBV27 and TRBJ2-1; the D is unclear. The germline CDR1 and CDR2 sequences are MNHEY and SMNVEV (reference sequence). Trimming removed 6 bases from V and 13 bases from J, with 13 bases in between. This CDR3 is 11 amino acids long. CDR3 sequence reads: CASRSQLVQFF. In nucleotides, the CDR3 is TGTGCCAGCAGGAGCCAGCTCGTTCAGTTCTTC.

The rearrangement joins TRBV7-2 to TRBJ1-2, with D possibly TRBD1 on 5 matching bases. The CDR3 covers 12 residues. Trimming cost V 5 bases and J 7 bases, with 11 bases left between them. Germline V gene sequence: CDR1 SGHTA, CDR2 FQGNSA. The CDR3 DNA follows: TGTGCCAGCAGCGGGACTAGGACTGGCTACACCTTC. It translates to CASSGTRTGYTF.